Listed here are 27 T cell receptor beta chains from one sample, sequenced in a study of T cell responses to AZD1222 COVID-19 vaccine. Clones were sequenced by immunoSEQ multiplex PCR, and TCRdb holds only the in-frame ones, with some missing. The table lists some 130,000 clones, 85% to 95% of them singletons. The material was peripheral blood, obtained on day 0 of AZD1222 vaccination. All receptors come from an adult in good health.

In this sample, this clone turned up once. The V gene is TRBV2, the J gene TRBJ2-5; D is unresolved. This CDR3 has 12 amino acids. Trimming removed 3 bases at V and 5 bases at J, with 7 bases between. CDR1 is SNHLY, CDR2 FYNNEI, per germline. This CDR3 is CASSDRFETQYF. The CDR3 DNA reads TGTGCCAGCAGTGACCGATTCGAGACCCAGTACTTC. Together with reference TRBV2 and TRBJ2-5, the CDR3 gives the full variable domain: EPEVTQTPSHQVTQMGQEVILRCVPISNHLYFYWYRQILGQKVEFLVSFYNNEISEKSEIFDDQFSVERPDGSNFTLKIRSTKLEDSAMYFCASSDRFETQYFGPGTRLLVL.

With respect to this clone: One end of the junction varies from germline; a read error may be responsible. J is TRBJ1-1 and V is TRBV10-2; TRBD1 agrees at 7 bases. The CDR3 spans 13 residues. Germline V gene sequence: CDR1 WSHSY, CDR2 SAAADI. CDR3 sequence reads: CAGSEGQVLEAFF. CDR3 in DNA: TGCGCCGGCAGTGAAGGACAGGTCCTTGAAGCTTTCTTT.

This clone was seen a handful of times. This chain connects TRBV27 to TRBJ1-2; 8 bases are a match to TRBD1. Germline V gene lookup returns CDR1 MNHEY and CDR2 SMNVEV (reference sequence). There are 13 residues in the CDR3. Unmatched junction bases numbered 2, after V lost 4 bases and J lost 4 bases. CDR3 residues: CASSSGGFYGYTF. CDR3 nucleotides: TGTGCCAGCAGTTCAGGGGGCTTCTATGGCTACACCTTC.

A single count supports this clone. This sequence joins TRBV19 and TRBJ1-1, with D maybe TRBD1 (5 bases). Per the germline V gene, CDR1 is LNHDA and CDR2 is SQIVND (reference sequence). This CDR3 contains 13 residues. V gave up 3 bases and J gave up 2 bases, with 7 bases separating them. The CDR3 DNA reads TGTGCCAGTAGTATCCAGGGAAACACTGAAGCTTTCTTT. This gives the protein CASSIQGNTEAFF.

This clone was observed a handful of times. CDR3 region: CASSVGGGQGYNEQFF. CDR3 DNA: TGTGCCAGCAGCGTAGGAGGGGGCCAGGGGTACAATGAGCAGTTCTTC. The chain combines TRBV9 with TRBJ2-1, with 7 bases that match TRBD1. CDR1 and CDR2 from the germline V gene are SGDLS and YYNGEE. V lost 0 bases to trimming and J lost 4 bases; unmatched junction nucleotides: 7. The CDR3 covers 16 residues.

In its sample, this clone was seen a few times. The chain combines TRBV5-5 with TRBJ1-2; 9 nucleotides line up with TRBD1. Trimming took 4 bases from V and 2 from J; bases not matched to a gene: 6. The germline V gene has CDR1 SGHKS and CDR2 YYEKEE (reference sequence). The CDR3 contains 15 residues. This chain's CDR3 is CASSPTGGANYGYTF. CDR3 in DNA: TGTGCCAGCAGCCCGACAGGGGGAGCCAACTATGGCTACACCTTC.

V is TRBV11-3 and J is TRBJ2-7; perhaps TRBD1 as D (5 bases). Between the trimmed V and J ends, which lost 4 bases and 6 bases, there was a span of 10 bases. This CDR3 has 12 residues. Germline V gene data show CDR1 as SGHNT and CDR2 as YENEEA. CDR3 residues: CASSSLRGEQYF. Written as DNA, the CDR3 is TGTGCCAGCAGCTCCCTAAGGGGCGAGCAGTACTTC. Drawing the rest from reference TRBV11-3 and TRBJ2-7, the complete variable domain is EAGVVQSPRYKIIEKKQPVAFWCNPISGHNTLYWYLQNLGQGPELLIRYENEEAVDDSQLPKDRFSAERLKGVDSTLKIQPAELGDSAVYLCASSSLRGEQYFGPGTRLTVT.

In its sample, this clone was seen once. The chain is built from TRBV7-9 and TRBJ1-2; TRBD1 matches at 8 bases. Germline loops: CDR1 SEHNR, CDR2 FQNEAQ (reference sequence). J lost 6 bases, V lost 1 base, and 7 bases had no gene match. The CDR3 runs to 15 residues. The chain's CDR3 is CASSLGDRPVHGYTF. CDR3 coding DNA: TGTGCCAGCAGCTTAGGGGACAGGCCCGTCCATGGCTACACCTTC.

A remark on this clone: Relative to the germline gene, one junction end is altered; a read error may explain this. The V call is TRBV3-1 (or the pseudogene TRBV3-2), the J call TRBJ1-1; D gene uncertain. There are 14 residues in the CDR3. The germline V gene has CDR1 LGHDT and CDR2 YNNKEL (reference sequence). The CDR3 sequence is CASTQQPGNTEAFF. In DNA, the CDR3 is TGTGCCAGCACCCAACAGCCTGGGAACACTGAAGCTTTCTTT.

The CDR3 nucleotides are TGTGCCAGTAGCATTGGCGGCGGGAGAGCCTACGAGCAGTACTTC. Its translation: CASSIGGGRAYEQYF. The chain uses TRBV19 and TRBJ2-7; 7 nucleotides align to TRBD2. Germline-derived CDR1 and CDR2 are LNHDA and SQIVND (reference sequence). Trimming cost V 6 bases and J 2 bases; bases outside gene matches: 10. CDR3 length: 15 residues. Combining the CDR3 with reference TRBV19 and TRBJ2-7 gives the whole variable domain DGGITQSPKYLFRKEGQNVTLSCEQNLNHDAMYWYRQDPGQGLRLIYYSQIVNDFQKGDIAEGYSVSREKKESFPLTVTSAQKNPTAFYLCASSIGGGRAYEQYFGPGTRLTVT.

The J gene is TRBJ2-6, the V gene TRBV2, with D possibly called TRBD1 or TRBD2 (5 bases each). Germline V gene data show CDR1 as SNHLY and CDR2 as FYNNEI. V was shortened by 7 bases and J by 4 bases, with 20 bases between the two germline ends. There are 17 residues in the CDR3. CDR3 bases: TGTGCCAGCATCCCGGGAAGGGGATCGAAAGGGGCCAACGTCCTGACTTTC. Its translation: CASIPGRGSKGANVLTF.

The chain uses TRBV27 and TRBJ2-7, with 7 bases lining up with TRBD1. From germline, CDR1 is MNHEY and CDR2 SMNVEV (reference sequence). This CDR3 has 12 amino acids. The ends lost 6 bases at V and 5 bases at J; junction bases unmatched: 4. CDR3 in DNA: TGTGCCAGCAGCTCGACAGGGAACGAGCAGTACTTC. This sequence encodes CASSSTGNEQYF.

The chain is built from TRBV5-1 and TRBJ2-7; 7 bases line up with TRBD2. The CDR3 covers 16 residues. The germline V gene encodes CDR1 SGHRS and CDR2 YFSETQ. V lost 3 bases, J lost 5 bases, and 14 bases stayed unmatched. The CDR3 loop is CASSSHGGTQGDEQYF. DNA of the CDR3: TGCGCCAGCAGCTCACACGGGGGGACCCAAGGGGACGAGCAGTACTTC.

The chain uses TRBV24-1 and TRBJ1-5; D may be TRBD1 (5 bases). Germline CDR1 is KGHDR and CDR2 is SFDVKD. V dropped 5 bases and J dropped 3 bases, with 10 bases sitting between them. The CDR3 has 14 amino acids. The CDR3, as DNA: TGTGCCACCAGTGGGCGGGGGATCAATCAGCCCCAGCATTTT. This encodes CATSGRGINQPQHF.

The chain employs TRBV28 and TRBJ1-2; D gene ambiguous. CDR1 and CDR2 (germline): MDHEN, SYDVKM. Trimming stripped 6 bases from V and 4 bases from J, with 9 bases between. CDR3 length: 12 residues. The CDR3 is CASSVIGYGYTF. The CDR3 nucleotides are TGTGCCAGCAGCGTCATAGGCTATGGCTACACCTTC.

The chain combines TRBV29-1 with TRBJ2-7; D is perhaps TRBD2 (5 bases). V lost 3 bases to trimming and J lost 0 bases, with 21 bases between them. CDR1 is SQVTM, CDR2 ANQGSEA, per germline. The CDR3 spans 17 residues. The CDR3 DNA reads TGCAGCGTTGAGAGTATAACTAGTAGCCTTCCCTCCTACGAGCAGTACTTC. Residues: CSVESITSSLPSYEQYF.

This chain joins TRBV5-4 and TRBJ1-1, with unresolved D. Germline CDR1 and CDR2: SGHNT and YYREEE (reference sequence). Trimming left V 0 bases short and J 3 bases short, with 9 bases between. The length of the CDR3 is 14 residues. The chain's CDR3 is CASSLDGEDTEAFF. The CDR3 bases are TGTGCCAGCAGCTTGGACGGGGAGGACACTGAAGCTTTCTTT.

This chain connects TRBV7-9 to TRBJ1-1; D is unclear. The length of the CDR3 is 13 residues. Germline V gene sequence: CDR1 SEHNR, CDR2 FQNEAQ (reference sequence). The ends were cut back, 0 bases at V and 6 bases at J, with 8 bases in the middle. The CDR3 DNA reads as TGTGCCAGCAGCTTAGCGGGTCGGCCTGAAGCTTTCTTT. As protein: CASSLAGRPEAFF.

V usage is TRBV9 and J usage is TRBJ2-1; D not certain. CDR1 and CDR2 (germline): SGDLS, YYNGEE. Trimming took 0 bases from V and 10 from J, leaving 8 bases between them. The CDR3 runs 12 residues. The CDR3 spells CASSVGQNEQFF. CDR3 in DNA: TGTGCCAGCAGCGTAGGGCAGAACGAGCAGTTCTTC.

The J gene is TRBJ2-1, the V gene TRBV7-9; 11 nucleotides align to TRBD2. V lost 6 bases, J lost 10 bases, and 11 bases stayed unmatched. CDR1 SEHNR and CDR2 FQNEAQ come from the germline V gene (reference sequence). The CDR3 totals 15 residues. CDR3 sequence reads: CASSFSGRAQGEQFF. DNA of the CDR3: TGTGCCAGCAGTTTTAGCGGGAGGGCCCAGGGGGAGCAGTTCTTC.

Note on this clone: Distinct nucleotide sequences in the sample also encode this CDR3. V gene TRBV6-1 combines with J gene TRBJ1-5; no reliable D call. There are 12 residues in the CDR3. CDR1 is MNHNS, CDR2 SASEGT, per germline. Between the trimmed V and J ends, which lost 1 base and 7 bases, there was a span of 5 bases. CDR3 sequence (DNA): TGTGCCAGCAGTGAAGTGGGACAGCCCCAGCATTTT. It yields the protein CASSEVGQPQHF.

The chain combines TRBV13 with TRBJ2-2; D might be TRBD2 (6 bases). Germline CDR1 and CDR2: PRHDT and FYEKMQ (reference sequence). This CDR3 is built from 14 residues. The V end was cut by 0 bases, the J end by 9 bases, with 11 bases between. The CDR3 coding sequence is TGTGCCAGCAGCTTAGGCGGAGGGCAAAGGGAGCTGTTTTTT. It is translated as CASSLGGGQRELFF.

This clone was seen a single time. The gene calls are TRBV5-5 and TRBJ2-2, with 7 positions matching TRBD2. The CDR3 contains 16 residues. J gave up 1 base and V 0 bases, and 3 bases lay outside the gene matches. Germline V gene sequence: CDR1 SGHKS, CDR2 YYEKEE (reference sequence). CDR3 nucleotide sequence: TGTGCCAGCAGCTTGGGTGGCGGGAGGAACACCGGGGAGCTGTTTTTT. This encodes CASSLGGGRNTGELFF.

The genes are TRBV3-1 (or the pseudogene TRBV3-2) and TRBJ2-6, with D maybe TRBD1 (5 bases). Trimming cost V 0 bases and J 0 bases, with 12 bases left between them. The CDR3 runs 18 residues. Germline V gives CDR1 LGHDT, CDR2 YNNKEL (reference sequence). DNA of the CDR3: TGTGCCAGCAGCCAAGAAGGGGCAGGCTTCTCTGGGGCCAACGTCCTGACTTTC. Residues: CASSQEGAGFSGANVLTF.

The chain employs TRBV3-1 (or the pseudogene TRBV3-2) and TRBJ2-1; tentatively, D is TRBD1 or TRBD2 (6 bases each). Trimming stripped 5 bases from V and 7 bases from J, with 18 bases between. Germline CDR1 reads LGHDT; CDR2 reads YNNKEL (reference sequence). The CDR3 runs 15 residues. The CDR3 protein is CASSTVAEGDNEQFF. CDR3 nucleotides: TGTGCCAGCAGCACGGTAGCGGAGGGGGATAATGAGCAGTTCTTC.

The J gene is TRBJ1-2, the V gene TRBV30, with D hard to call. V lost 1 base and J lost 2, with 8 bases in between. Germline V CDR1 and CDR2: GTSNPN, SVGIG (reference sequence). The CDR3 runs to 13 residues. Written as DNA, the CDR3 is TGTGCCTGGAGTGCGACACCCAACTATGGCTACACCTTC. Encoded protein: CAWSATPNYGYTF.

V and J are TRBV7-9 and TRBJ2-5, with D perhaps TRBD1 (6 bases). V dropped 5 bases and J dropped 3 bases, with 10 bases sitting between them. CDR1 SEHNR and CDR2 FQNEAQ come from the germline V gene (reference sequence). This CDR3 is 13 amino acids long. CDR3 in amino acids: CASSRAGEETQYF. CDR3 nucleotide sequence: TGTGCCAGCAGCCGAGCAGGGGAAGAGACCCAGTACTTC. Full variable domain (outside the CDR3, taken from reference TRBV7-9 and TRBJ2-5): DTGVSQNPRHKITKRGQNVTFRCDPISEHNRLYWYRQTLGQGPEFLTYFQNEAQLEKSRLLSDRFSAERPKGSFSTLEIQRTEQGDSAMYLCASSRAGEETQYFGPGTRLLVL.